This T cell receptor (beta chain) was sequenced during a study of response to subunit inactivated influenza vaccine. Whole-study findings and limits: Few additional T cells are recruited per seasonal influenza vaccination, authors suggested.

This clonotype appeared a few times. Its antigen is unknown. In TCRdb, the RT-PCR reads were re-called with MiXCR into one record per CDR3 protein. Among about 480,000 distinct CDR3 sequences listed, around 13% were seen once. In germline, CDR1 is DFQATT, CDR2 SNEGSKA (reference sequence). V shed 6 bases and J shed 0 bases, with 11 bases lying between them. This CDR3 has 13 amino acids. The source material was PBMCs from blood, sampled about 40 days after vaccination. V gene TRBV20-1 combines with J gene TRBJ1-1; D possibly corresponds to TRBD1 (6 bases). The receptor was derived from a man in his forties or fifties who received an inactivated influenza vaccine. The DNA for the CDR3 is TGCAGTGCCCTGGACAGCATGAACACTGAAGCTTTCTTT. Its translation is CSALDSMNTEAFF.